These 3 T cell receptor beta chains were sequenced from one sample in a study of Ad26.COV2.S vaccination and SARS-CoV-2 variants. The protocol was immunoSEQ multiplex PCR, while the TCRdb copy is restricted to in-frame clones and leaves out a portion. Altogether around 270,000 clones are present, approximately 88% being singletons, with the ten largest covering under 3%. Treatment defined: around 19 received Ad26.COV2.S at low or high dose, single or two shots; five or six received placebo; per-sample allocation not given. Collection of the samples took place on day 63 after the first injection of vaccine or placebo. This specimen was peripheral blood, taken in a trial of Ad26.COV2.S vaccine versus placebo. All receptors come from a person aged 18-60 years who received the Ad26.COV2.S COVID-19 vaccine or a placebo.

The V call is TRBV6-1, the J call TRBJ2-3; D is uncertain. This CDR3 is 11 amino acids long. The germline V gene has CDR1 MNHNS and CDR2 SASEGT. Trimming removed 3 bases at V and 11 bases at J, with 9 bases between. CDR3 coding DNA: TGTGCCAGCAGTGAGCGGAAATGGCAGTATTTT. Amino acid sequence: CASSERKWQYF.

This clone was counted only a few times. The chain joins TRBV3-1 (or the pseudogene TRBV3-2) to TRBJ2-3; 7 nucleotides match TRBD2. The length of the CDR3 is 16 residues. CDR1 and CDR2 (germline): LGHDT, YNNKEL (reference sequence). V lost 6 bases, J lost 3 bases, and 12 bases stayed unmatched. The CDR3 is CASRPRAGRETDTQYF. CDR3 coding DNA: TGTGCCAGCAGACCTCGGGCGGGGAGGGAAACAGATACGCAGTATTTT.

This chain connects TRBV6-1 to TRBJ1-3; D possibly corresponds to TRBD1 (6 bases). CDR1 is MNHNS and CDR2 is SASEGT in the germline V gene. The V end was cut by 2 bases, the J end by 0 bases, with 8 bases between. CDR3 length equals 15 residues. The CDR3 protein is CASSEQGSSGNTIYF. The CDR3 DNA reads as TGTGCCAGCAGTGAACAGGGGAGCTCTGGAAACACCATATATTTT.